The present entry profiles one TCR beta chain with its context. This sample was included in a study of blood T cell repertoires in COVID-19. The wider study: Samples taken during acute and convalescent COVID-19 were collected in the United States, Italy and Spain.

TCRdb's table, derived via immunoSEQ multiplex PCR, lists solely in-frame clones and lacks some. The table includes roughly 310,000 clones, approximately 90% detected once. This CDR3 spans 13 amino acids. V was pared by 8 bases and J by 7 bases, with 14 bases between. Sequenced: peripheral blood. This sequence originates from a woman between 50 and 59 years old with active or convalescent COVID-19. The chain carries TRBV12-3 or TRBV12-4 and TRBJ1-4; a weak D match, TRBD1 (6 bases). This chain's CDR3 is CASRTERGEKLFF. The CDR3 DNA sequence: TGTGCCAGCCGGACAGAGCGGGGTGAAAAACTGTTTTTT.